This T cell receptor (beta chain) was identified in a study of patients and donors after allogeneic stem cell transplantation. The V and J ends lost 1 base and 8 bases respectively, with 9 bases between them. The CDR3 spans 13 residues. In germline, CDR1 is LNHDA, CDR2 SQIVND (reference sequence). From the RT-PCR reads, TCRdb called clonotypes with MiXCR, one entry per CDR3 protein. The sample has over 350,000 distinct CDR3 sequences, 16% seen once. The sample comprised blood, either unsorted or a sorted T cell fraction (not recorded which). The rearrangement joins TRBV19 to TRBJ2-4, with D perhaps TRBD1 or TRBD2 (5 bases each). The sequence derives from a human donor who was either an allogeneic HSCT recipient or a stem cell or donor lymphocyte infusion donor (not recorded which). It is not recorded whose cells these are; they may come from a transplant donor. As DNA, the CDR3 is TGTGCCAGTAGTATAGCACTGGGGGACATTCAGTACTTC. Its translation is CASSIALGDIQYF.